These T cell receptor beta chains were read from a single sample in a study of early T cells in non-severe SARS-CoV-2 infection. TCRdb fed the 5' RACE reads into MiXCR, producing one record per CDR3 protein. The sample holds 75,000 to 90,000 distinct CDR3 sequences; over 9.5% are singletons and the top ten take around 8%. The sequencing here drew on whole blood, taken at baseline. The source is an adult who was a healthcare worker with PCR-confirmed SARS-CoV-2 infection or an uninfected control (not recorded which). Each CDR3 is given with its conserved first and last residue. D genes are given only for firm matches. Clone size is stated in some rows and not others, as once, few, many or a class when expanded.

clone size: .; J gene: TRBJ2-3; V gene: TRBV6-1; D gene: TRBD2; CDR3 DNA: TGTGCCAGCAGTGGGGGACTAGCGGGACTAGATACGCAGTATTTT; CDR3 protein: CASSGGLAGLDTQYF
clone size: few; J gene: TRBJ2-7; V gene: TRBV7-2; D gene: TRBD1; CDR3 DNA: TGTGCCAGCAGATTGGGACAGGGGAATTCCTACGAGCAGTACTTC; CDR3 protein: CASRLGQGNSYEQYF
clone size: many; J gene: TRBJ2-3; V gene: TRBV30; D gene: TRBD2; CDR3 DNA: TGTGCCTGGAGTGTAGGAGGGAGGGCAGATACGCAGTATTTT; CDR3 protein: CAWSVGGRADTQYF
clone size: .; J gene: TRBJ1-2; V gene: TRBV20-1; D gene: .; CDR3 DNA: TGCAGTGCTAGAGACCAATCAGCTAACTATGGCTACACCTTC; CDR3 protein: CSARDQSANYGYTF
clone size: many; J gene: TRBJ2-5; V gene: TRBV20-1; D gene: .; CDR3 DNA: TGCAGTGCTCGACAAGAGACCCAGTACTTC; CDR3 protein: CSARQETQYF
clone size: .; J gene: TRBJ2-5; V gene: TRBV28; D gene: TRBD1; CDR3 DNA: TGTGCCAGCAGTATCCCCCCGCGGACAGGGGGCGAGAGGACCCAGTACTTC; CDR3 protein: CASSIPPRTGGERTQYF
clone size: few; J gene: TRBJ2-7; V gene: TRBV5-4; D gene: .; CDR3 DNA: TGTGCCAGCAGCTTGGGGACTCGGGATACCTACGAGCAGTACTTC; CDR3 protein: CASSLGTRDTYEQYF
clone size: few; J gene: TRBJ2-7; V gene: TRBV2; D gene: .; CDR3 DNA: TGTGCCAGCAGCTTCGGCAGACCCCATCTCGAGCAGTACTTC; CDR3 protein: CASSFGRPHLEQYF
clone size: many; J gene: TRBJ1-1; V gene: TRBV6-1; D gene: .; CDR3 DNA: TGTGCCAGCAGACAGACAGTGAACACTGAAGCTTTCTTT; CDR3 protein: CASRQTVNTEAFF
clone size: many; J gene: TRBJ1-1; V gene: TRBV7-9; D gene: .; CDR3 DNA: TGTGCCAGCAGCTTAAGCGGATATGGCGCTGAAGCTTTCTTT; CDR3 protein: CASSLSGYGAEAFF
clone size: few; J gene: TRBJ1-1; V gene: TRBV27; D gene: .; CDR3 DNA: TGTGCCAGCAGTTTAGGGGTAGGGGTGGAGGCTTTCTTT; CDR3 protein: CASSLGVGVEAFF
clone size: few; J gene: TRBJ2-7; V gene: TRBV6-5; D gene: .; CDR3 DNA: TGTGCCAGCAGCGCAATTAGGGGCCACGGGCAGTACTTC; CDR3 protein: CASSAIRGHGQYF
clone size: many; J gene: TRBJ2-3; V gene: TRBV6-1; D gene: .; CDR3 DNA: TGTGCCAGCACCCCGGAACGGGGATATACGCAGTATTTT; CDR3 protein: CASTPERGYTQYF
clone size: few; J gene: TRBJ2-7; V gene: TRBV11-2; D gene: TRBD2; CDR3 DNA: TGTGCCAGCAGCTTCCCCCCCGGGACTAGCGGGAGCGAGCAGTACTTC; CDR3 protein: CASSFPPGTSGSEQYF
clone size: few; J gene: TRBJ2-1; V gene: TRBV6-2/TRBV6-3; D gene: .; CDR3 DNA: TGTGCCAGCAGTTACTCGACGGGAGAGGGGAATGAGCAGTTCTTC; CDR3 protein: CASSYSTGEGNEQFF
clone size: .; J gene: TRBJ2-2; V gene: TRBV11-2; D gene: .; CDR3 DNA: TGTGCCACCGCCGGAGGAGGGCCTAGCCCCAACACCGGGGAGCTGTTTTTT; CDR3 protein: CATAGGGPSPNTGELFF
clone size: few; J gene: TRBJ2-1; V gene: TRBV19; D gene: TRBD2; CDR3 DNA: TGTGCCACCTCCCGGGACTACCTTTACAATGAGCAGTTCTTC; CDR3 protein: CATSRDYLYNEQFF
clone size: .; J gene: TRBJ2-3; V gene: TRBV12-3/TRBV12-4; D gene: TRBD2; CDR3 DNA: TGTGCCAGCAGCAATCTGCGGGGGTGGGGCCGTGGCACAGATACGCAGTATTTT; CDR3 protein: CASSNLRGWGRGTDTQYF
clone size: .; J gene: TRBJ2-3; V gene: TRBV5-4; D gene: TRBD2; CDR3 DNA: TGTGCCAGCAGCACCGGGAGGGGCACAGATACGCAGTATTTT; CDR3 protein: CASSTGRGTDTQYF
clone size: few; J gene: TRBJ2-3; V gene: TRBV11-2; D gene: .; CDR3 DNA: TGTGCCAGCAGCCGATCCCGGGACTCCACAGATACGCAGTATTTT; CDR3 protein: CASSRSRDSTDTQYF
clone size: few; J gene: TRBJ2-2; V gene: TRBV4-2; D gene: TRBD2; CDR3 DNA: TGTGCCAGCAGCCAAGATATCCTAGCGGGAGCGGTCGGGGAGCTGTTTTTT; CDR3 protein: CASSQDILAGAVGELFF
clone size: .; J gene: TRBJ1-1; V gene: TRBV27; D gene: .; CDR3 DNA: TGTGCCAGCAGTTCCCGAGGGAAGAACACTGAAGCTTTCTTT; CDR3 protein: CASSSRGKNTEAFF
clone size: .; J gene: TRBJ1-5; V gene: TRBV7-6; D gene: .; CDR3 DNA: TGTGCCAGCAGCCTACGCCCAGGCCAGCCCCAGCATTTT; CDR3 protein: CASSLRPGQPQHF
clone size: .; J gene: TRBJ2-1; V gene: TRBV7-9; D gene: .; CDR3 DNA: TGTGCCAGCAGCTTTCGCGCTACCCCCAGGGGGCAGTTCTTC; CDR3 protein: CASSFRATPRGQFF